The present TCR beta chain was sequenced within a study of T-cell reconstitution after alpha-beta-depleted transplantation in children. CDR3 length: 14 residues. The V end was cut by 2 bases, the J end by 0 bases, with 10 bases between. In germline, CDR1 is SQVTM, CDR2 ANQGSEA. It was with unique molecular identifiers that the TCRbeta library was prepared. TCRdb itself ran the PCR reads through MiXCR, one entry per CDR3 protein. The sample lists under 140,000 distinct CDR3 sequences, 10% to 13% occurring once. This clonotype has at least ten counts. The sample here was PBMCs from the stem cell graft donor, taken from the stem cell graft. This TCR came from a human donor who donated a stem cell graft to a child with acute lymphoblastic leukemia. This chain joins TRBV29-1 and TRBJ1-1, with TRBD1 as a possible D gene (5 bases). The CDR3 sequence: CSVEQGRMNTEAFF. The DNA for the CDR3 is TGCAGCGTTGAACAGGGCAGGATGAACACTGAAGCTTTCTTT.